This T cell receptor beta chain was sequenced for a study of shared clonotypes between healthy human individuals (dated by TCRdb to 2020 to 2021). Study-wide context: A couple of women and three men aged 18 to 49 years were included in the cohort. To increase sequencing depth and limit assay-specific biases, TCR repertoire library preparation and sequencing were carried out by different laboratories using diverse techniques. Between about 0.8 and 9 billion PBMCs per donor were obtained by leukapheresis. Blood TCR repertoires of several healthy adults were deeply sequenced to estimate repertoire size and the extent of clonotype sharing between individuals. For each donor, three plates each were used for CD4 naive and CD4 memory, two plates were used for CD8 naive, and one plate was used for CD8 memory.

Donors were healthy HIV-negative adults with no recently reported acute infections or vaccinations. All donors were Caucasian adults living in Nashville, Tennessee, USA. CD4+ T cells were enriched through magnetic negative selection, after which naive cells were positively selected on CD45RA and the remaining negative fraction served as the memory subset. Blood was collected by leukapheresis, and PBMCs were isolated by Ficoll-Histopaque density gradient centrifugation and then cryopreserved in liquid nitrogen vapor phase. Purity and quantity of every magnetically sorted T cell population were checked by analytical flow cytometry. Genomic DNA was isolated from every sorted fraction and measured by UV absorbance on a Nanodrop 2000c. Beyond this particular receptor, the publication reports: Across a few donors, about 5.2% of naive CD4, roughly 3.3% of naive CD8, approximately 2.5% of memory CD4, and approximately 0.4% of memory CD8 clonotypes were shared. Because the study included only a small number of donors, the genetic and exposure-history diversity represented was limited. Incomplete sequencing was indicated by rarefaction of sorted-subset datasets, despite the large sequencing depth. Sampling was restricted to blood, and TCR repertoires in tissue are likely to differ from TCR repertoires in blood. Clonotypes shared by all four sorted-subset donors showed higher generation probabilities than non-shared clonotypes. Naive subsets generally had larger estimated clonotype richness than memory subsets did. Pairwise subsampling indicated that sequencing depth was expected to affect the degree of clonotype sharing among donors.

Using the deep immunoSEQ assay, TCR CDR3 regions were amplified from genomic DNA by multiplex PCR. For each cell subset, the extracted genomic DNA was distributed evenly across all wells of several immunoSEQ 96-well plates, and each plate served as one replicate. For sorted subsets, around 0.2 ug genomic DNA, equal to 30,000 to 35,000 T cell genomes, was loaded into each replicate PCR. The purified libraries were quantified using a Qubit 3.0 fluorometer, sized with a Bioanalyzer 2100, and then quantified again using the KAPA Library Quantification kit. Every immunoSEQ 96-well plate was sequenced on a dedicated single-read 150-cycle Illumina NextSeq 550 flow cell. In the original analysis: Because the immunoSEQ output held only junctional sequences and lacked quality scores, the filtering could not match the filtering applied to full-length reads. Sequences were annotated with PyIR, a Python wrapper for IgBLAST v1.9, and V/J genes and CDR3 were assigned using IMGT germline references. Reads with weak V/J assignments (E-value above 1e-6), missing CDR3, stop codons, out-of-frame junctions, or ambiguous translated residues were removed. V3J clonotypes were defined as sequences sharing the same inferred V gene, J gene, and CDR3 amino acid sequence. Percentage overlap between repertoires was calculated by dividing the number of shared unique clonotypes by the size of the smaller repertoire. Repertoire richness was assessed with RTK rarefaction, the Chao1 estimator, and Recon v2.1 estimates of unobserved clonotypes. Generation probabilities for all TCRbeta clonotypes obtained by the gDNA method from a handful of donors were computed using OLGA. TCRdb carries this immuneACCESS record with in-frame sequences only. Its versions omit some clonotypes, under half of them owing to an unresolved V gene in the studies checked, with the rest unexplained. Clone size and the V and J calls come from that table; the DNA yielded D and trimming. This sample holds about 1.1 million clones; roughly 80% were observed only once. The leading ten clones occupy 0.89% of the sample.

Regarding this clone: What this receptor recognizes is not known. It has no much larger one-base neighbor in the sample; base qualities were not kept.

CDR3 length: 15 amino acids, cysteine to phenylalanine. Only CDR3 DNA is held: 45 bases, read in frame from base 1. From a lookup of the germline V gene, CDR1 and CDR2 are MGHDK and SYGVNS. For this chain, trimming is 5 bases at the V end and 1 base at the J end, and the number of junction bases without a gene match is 8. Recombination connected TRBV25-1 to TRBJ2-7, and TRBD1 matches 7 of the central bases. The sequencing sample was made of memory CD4+ T cells from PBMCs. In the paper's terms, the cell subset or site label means: CD45RA-negative fraction. The clonotype was recovered from a man younger than 35 in good health. Some clones in this sample may be carry-over from other donors' samples. Read as DNA, the sequence is TGTGCCAGCAGTACCGGGACAGATTTTTCCTACGAGCAGTACTTC. This sequence encodes CASSTGTDFSYEQYF.